The 8 T cell receptor beta chains reported below all come from one sample, sequenced in a study of CXCR3-negative and CXCR3-positive naive CD8 T cells. Study outcomes and limitations: TRB CDR3s were more hydrophobic in CXCR3-positive than in CXCR3-negative naive cells.

No antigen is known for these receptors. UMI-tagged TRB cDNA libraries were built via 5' RACE. TCRdb re-called the 5' RACE reads and gives one entry per CDR3 protein, without DNA. The sample table sets out 130,000 to 150,000 distinct CDR3 sequences. The sequenced material came from naive CXCR3+ CD8+ T cells from blood. Subset: CD45RO-CCR7+CD27+CD95- naive CD8+ T cells expressing CXCR3 (TNR3+). The receptors were gathered from a human donor in good health. Some clones in this sample may be carry-over from other donors' samples.

V usage is TRBV7-3 and J usage is TRBJ1-1; the D gene TCRdb calls, TRBD1, cannot be checked with no DNA. Germline V CDR1 and CDR2: SGHTA, FQGTGA. This CDR3 contains 14 residues. CDR3 amino acids: CASSPGLRNTEAFF.

The chain carries TRBV11-3 and TRBJ2-7; TCRdb lists TRBD1, though no DNA is available to test this call. The length of the CDR3 is 16 residues. CDR1 is SGHNT and CDR2 is YENEEA in the germline V gene. The CDR3 spells CASSLTQTGSSYEQYF.

The V and J genes are TRBV29-1 and TRBJ2-7; TCRdb indicates TRBD1, and absent DNA this call remains unverified. There are 13 residues in the CDR3. The germline gives CDR1 SQVTM, CDR2 ANQGSEA. The CDR3 loop reads CSVGQGLSYEQYF.

The V and J genes are TRBV29-1 and TRBJ1-2; TCRdb gives TRBD1 as the D gene, but with no DNA this cannot be confirmed. This CDR3 is built from 13 residues. In germline, CDR1 is SQVTM, CDR2 ANQGSEA. CDR3 amino acids: CSVDTGPNYGYTF.

The chain joins TRBV4-3 to TRBJ1-1; TCRdb picks TRBD1, but there is no DNA to check that call. CDR1 is LGHNA, CDR2 YSLEER, per germline. The CDR3 covers 16 residues. This CDR3 reads CASSQVSHTPNTEAFF.

This chain connects TRBV3-1 to TRBJ2-1. The CDR3 totals 18 residues. Germline V gene sequence: CDR1 LGHDT, CDR2 YNNKEL (reference sequence). The CDR3 spells CASSQGAGGVQPVDEEFF.

The chain has TRBV6-2 or TRBV6-3 and TRBJ2-7; the TCRdb D gene call, TRBD1, has no DNA to confirm it. Germline V lookup: CDR1 MNHEY, CDR2 SVGEGT. The CDR3 extends over 16 amino acids. The CDR3 spells CASSFRRDSSAYEQYF.

V usage is TRBV7-9 and J usage is TRBJ1-1. In germline, CDR1 is SEHNR, CDR2 FQNEAQ (reference sequence). This CDR3 has 14 residues. CDR3 sequence: CASSLESAADEAFF.